This T cell receptor (beta chain) was identified during a study of Graves' ophthalmopathy and Graves' hyperthyroidism. Study results and caveats: Ophthalmopathy could be told apart from stable hyperthyroidism by a 13-signature model (87.88% sensitivity, around 79% specificity). The study's model predicted ophthalmopathy progression at about 71% sensitivity and about 72% specificity. Blood shared most expanded thyroid clonotypes above 0.001 frequency.

The V gene lost 4 bases and the J gene lost 3 bases, with 15 bases spanning the gap. This CDR3 contains 16 residues. Per the germline V gene, CDR1 is SGHVS and CDR2 is FNYEAQ. From fresh peripheral blood, around 10 ml in volume, the PBMCs were obtained. Worth noting for this clonotype: Its antigen is as yet unknown.

The TCR beta CDR3 regions underwent amplification from RNA transcripts. HTBI primers primed a first-round RT-PCR, and a second-round multiplex PCR followed. TCRdb called the multiplex PCR reads again in MiXCR, with one record for every CDR3 protein. This sample has about 700,000 distinct CDR3 sequences, with roughly two fifths found just once. Specimen: peripheral blood. The TCR comes from an adult man with Graves' ophthalmopathy. The chain couples TRBV7-6 to TRBJ1-4; D possibly corresponds to TRBD1 (6 bases). The CDR3 region is CASSSTVRGPNEKLFF. The CDR3 nucleotides read TGTGCCAGCAGCTCCACGGTCCGGGGGCCTAATGAAAAACTGTTTTTT.